The rows below give T cell receptor beta chains drawn from one sample of a study of vaccination effects on CD4 cells after COVID-19. No antigen has been identified for these receptors. Assay: immunoSEQ multiplex PCR; the TCRdb copy retains only in-frame clones and omits some. In the table there are about 31,000 clones, over 55% of which are singletons. The sequences come from CD4+ T cells from PBMCs cultured with SARS-CoV-2 spike peptides, collected after COVID-19 vaccination. The receptors were gathered from a human donor who received a COVID-19 vaccine. Both conserved end residues are part of each CDR3. D genes are given only for firm matches. Expanded clones get a size class; other rows say once, few or many, or leave the size out.

size: few
J: TRBJ1-4
V: TRBV5-6
D: NA
CDR3: CASSLVGGGEKLFF
DNA: TGTGCCAGCAGCTTAGTTGGAGGCGGTGAAAAACTGTTTTTT

size: NA
J: TRBJ2-7
V: TRBV7-8
D: TRBD2
CDR3: CASSLEGGVYEQYF
DNA: TGTGCCAGCAGCTTAGAGGGAGGGGTCTACGAGCAGTACTTC

size: NA
J: TRBJ2-3
V: TRBV5-8
D: NA
CDR3: CASSFPGRDDTQYF
DNA: TGTGCCAGCAGCTTCCCCGGCCGAGACGATACGCAGTATTTT

size: NA
J: TRBJ2-5
V: TRBV12-3/TRBV12-4
D: NA
CDR3: CASSFSLQETQYF
DNA: TGTGCCAGCAGTTTTTCGCTACAAGAGACCCAGTACTTC

size: few
J: TRBJ2-7
V: TRBV19
D: TRBD2
CDR3: CASTQGLAGGYEQYF
DNA: TGTGCCAGTACCCAGGGACTAGCGGGAGGGTACGAGCAGTACTTC

size: NA
J: TRBJ2-5
V: TRBV15
D: TRBD1
CDR3: CATSPDRGRETQYF
DNA: TGTGCCACCAGCCCCGACAGGGGTAGGGAGACCCAGTACTTC

size: medium-sized
J: TRBJ2-1
V: TRBV6-5
D: NA
CDR3: CASSSAVFSYNEQFF
DNA: TGTGCCAGCAGTTCAGCCGTATTCTCCTACAATGAGCAGTTCTTC

size: few
J: TRBJ2-1
V: TRBV10-2
D: TRBD2
CDR3: CASSELTSGRGWQNEQFF
DNA: TGCGCCAGCAGTGAGTTGACTAGCGGGAGGGGGTGGCAGAATGAGCAGTTCTTC

size: NA
J: TRBJ1-3
V: TRBV3-1/TRBV3-2
D: NA
CDR3: CASSLTGSSGNTIYF
DNA: TGTGCCAGCAGTCTAACAGGGTCTTCTGGAAACACCATATATTTT

size: NA
J: TRBJ1-1
V: TRBV7-9
D: TRBD1
CDR3: CASNLAGGSEAFF
DNA: TGTGCCAGCAACCTAGCAGGGGGCTCAGAAGCTTTCTTT

size: few
J: TRBJ1-1
V: TRBV19
D: NA
CDR3: CASSIRIGGLNTEAFF
DNA: TGTGCCAGTAGTATTCGGATTGGAGGATTGAACACTGAAGCTTTCTTT

size: NA
J: TRBJ1-6
V: TRBV5-1
D: TRBD1
CDR3: CASSPRTGANSPLHF
DNA: TGCGCCAGCAGCCCAAGGACAGGGGCCAATTCACCCCTCCACTTT

size: NA
J: TRBJ1-2
V: TRBV11-2
D: NA
CDR3: CASSSVTDYGYTF
DNA: TGTGCCAGCAGCTCTGTGACTGACTATGGCTACACCTTC

size: NA
J: TRBJ2-5
V: TRBV9
D: TRBD1
CDR3: CASSVGTGLETQYF
DNA: TGTGCCAGCAGCGTCGGGACAGGCCTAGAGACCCAGTACTTC

size: NA
J: TRBJ2-1
V: TRBV6-5
D: NA
CDR3: CASSYSGGTYNEQFF
DNA: TGTGCCAGCAGTTACTCGGGTGGGACCTACAATGAGCAGTTCTTC

size: NA
J: TRBJ1-1
V: TRBV4-1
D: NA
CDR3: CASSLVGGVAFF
DNA: TGCGCCAGCAGCCTTGTGGGGGGGGTGGCTTTCTTT

size: NA
J: TRBJ1-4
V: TRBV19
D: TRBD1
CDR3: CASSMGTALSEKLFF
DNA: TGTGCCAGTAGTATGGGGACAGCCCTCTCTGAAAAACTGTTTTTT

size: NA
J: TRBJ2-6
V: TRBV11-2
D: NA
CDR3: CASSLGQVLPGGANVLTF
DNA: TGTGCCAGCAGCTTAGGGCAGGTGCTGCCCGGGGGGGCCAACGTCCTGACTTTC

size: NA
J: TRBJ2-2
V: TRBV6-5
D: NA
CDR3: CASSSRLLATGELFF
DNA: TGTGCCAGCAGTTCCCGATTGTTGGCGACCGGGGAGCTGTTTTTT

size: NA
J: TRBJ2-7
V: TRBV7-2
D: TRBD2
CDR3: CASSLGLAQTYEQYF
DNA: TGTGCCAGCAGCTTAGGACTAGCGCAAACATACGAGCAGTACTTC

size: few
J: TRBJ2-1
V: TRBV5-4
D: NA
CDR3: CASSLTGSGLNEQFF
DNA: TGTGCCAGCAGCTTGACCGGGAGCGGACTAAATGAGCAGTTCTTC

size: NA
J: TRBJ1-5
V: TRBV19
D: TRBD1
CDR3: CASREPGQAGEPQHF
DNA: TGTGCCAGTAGGGAACCGGGACAGGCAGGGGAGCCCCAGCATTTT

size: NA
J: TRBJ1-4
V: TRBV6-1
D: TRBD1
CDR3: CASSESHGTVGEKLFF
DNA: TGTGCCAGCAGTGAATCCCATGGGACAGTAGGGGAAAAACTGTTTTTT

size: NA
J: TRBJ1-2
V: TRBV24-1
D: NA
CDR3: CATSDFYSNYGYTF
DNA: TGTGCCACCAGTGATTTCTACTCTAACTATGGCTACACCTTC

size: few
J: TRBJ1-1
V: TRBV27
D: TRBD1
CDR3: CASSSWTGVNTEAFF
DNA: TGTGCCAGCAGTTCATGGACAGGGGTGAACACTGAAGCTTTCTTT

size: NA
J: TRBJ1-1
V: TRBV9
D: TRBD1
CDR3: CASSVATRGQGAWGNTEAFF
DNA: TGTGCCAGCAGCGTAGCTACGAGAGGACAGGGGGCATGGGGGAACACTGAAGCTTTCTTT

size: once
J: TRBJ2-7
V: TRBV6-5
D: TRBD2
CDR3: CASSYSRLAPINEQYF
DNA: TGTGCCAGCAGTTACTCGAGACTAGCGCCAATCAACGAGCAGTACTTC

size: NA
J: TRBJ1-4
V: TRBV6-5
D: TRBD1
CDR3: CASSYLTGQTEKLFF
DNA: TGTGCCAGCAGTTACCTGACAGGGCAGACTGAAAAACTGTTTTTT

size: NA
J: TRBJ1-1
V: TRBV5-1
D: TRBD1
CDR3: CASSGPGTVTEAFF
DNA: TGCGCCAGCAGCGGTCCCGGGACAGTCACTGAAGCTTTCTTT

size: NA
J: TRBJ2-1
V: TRBV7-9
D: TRBD1
CDR3: CASSFGGTGVDEQFF
DNA: TGTGCCAGCAGCTTCGGAGGGACAGGGGTCGATGAGCAGTTCTTC

size: NA
J: TRBJ2-1
V: TRBV4-1
D: NA
CDR3: CASSHLFTEQFF
DNA: TGCGCCAGCAGCCACTTGTTTACTGAGCAGTTCTTC

size: NA
J: TRBJ2-7
V: TRBV19
D: NA
CDR3: CASSNRDGAYEQYF
DNA: TGTGCCAGTAGTAACCGGGACGGGGCCTACGAGCAGTACTTC

size: once
J: TRBJ1-5
V: TRBV4-1
D: TRBD1
CDR3: CASSLTTGVRQPQHF
DNA: TGCGCCAGCAGCTTAACCACAGGGGTTCGACAGCCCCAGCATTTT

size: NA
J: TRBJ2-1
V: TRBV5-1
D: TRBD2
CDR3: CASSQTGTSGYNEQFF
DNA: TGCGCCAGCAGTCAGACCGGGACTAGCGGTTACAATGAGCAGTTCTTC

size: NA
J: TRBJ1-1
V: TRBV6-2/TRBV6-3
D: NA
CDR3: CASSYSSRRPKNTEAFF
DNA: TGTGCCAGCAGTTACTCATCAAGGCGTCCTAAGAACACTGAAGCTTTCTTT

size: NA
J: TRBJ1-4
V: TRBV2
D: TRBD1
CDR3: CASSEGGTGKLFF
DNA: TGTGCCAGCAGTGAGGGAGGGACAGGTAAACTGTTTTTT

size: NA
J: TRBJ2-1
V: TRBV11-2
D: TRBD2
CDR3: CASREGTRSFF
DNA: TGTGCCAGCAGGGAAGGGACTAGGTCGTTCTTC

size: NA
J: TRBJ2-7
V: TRBV3-1/TRBV3-2
D: TRBD1
CDR3: CASSHRTGGFSYEQYF
DNA: TGTGCCAGCAGCCATCGGACAGGGGGATTTTCCTACGAGCAGTACTTC

size: NA
J: TRBJ1-6
V: TRBV7-9
D: NA
CDR3: CAPPPGAKHNSPLHF
DNA: TGTGCCCCCCCGCCAGGGGCTAAACATAATTCACCCCTCCACTTT

size: NA
J: TRBJ1-2
V: TRBV6-5
D: NA
CDR3: CASSSLGQANYGYTF
DNA: TGTGCCAGCAGTTCCCTGGGGCAGGCTAACTATGGCTACACCTTC

size: NA
J: TRBJ2-1
V: TRBV3-1/TRBV3-2
D: TRBD2
CDR3: CASSQDWREIYNEQFF
DNA: TGTGCCAGCAGCCAAGATTGGCGGGAGATCTACAATGAGCAGTTCTTC

size: once
J: TRBJ1-1
V: TRBV7-9
D: NA
CDR3: CASSLAGGSEAFF
DNA: TGTGCCAGCAGCTTGGCGGGGGGTTCTGAAGCTTTCTTT

size: medium-sized
J: TRBJ1-6
V: TRBV5-1
D: TRBD1
CDR3: CASSEGQGYSPLHF
DNA: TGCGCCAGCAGCGAGGGACAGGGATATTCACCCCTCCACTTT

size: NA
J: TRBJ2-3
V: TRBV4-1
D: TRBD2
CDR3: CASSHNSGTFTDTQYF
DNA: TGCGCCAGCAGCCACAATAGCGGGACGTTCACAGATACGCAGTATTTT

size: NA
J: TRBJ2-7
V: TRBV13
D: NA
CDR3: CASSLGGATGEQYF
DNA: TGTGCCAGCAGCTTAGGGGGTGCTACAGGGGAGCAGTACTTC

size: NA
J: TRBJ2-1
V: TRBV6-4
D: TRBD2
CDR3: CATSGRYNEQFF
DNA: TGTGCGACTAGCGGGAGGTACAATGAGCAGTTCTTC

size: once
J: TRBJ1-2
V: TRBV5-1
D: TRBD1
CDR3: CASSLDRTGGERTF
DNA: TGCGCCAGCAGCTTGGACCGCACAGGGGGCGAGAGGACCTTC

size: once
J: TRBJ2-2
V: TRBV6-5
D: NA
CDR3: CASCWGSGELFF
DNA: TGTGCCAGCTGTTGGGGGTCCGGGGAGCTGTTTTTT

size: NA
J: TRBJ1-1
V: TRBV18
D: TRBD1
CDR3: CASSKMTGAPNTEAFF
DNA: TGTGCCAGCTCAAAAATGACAGGGGCTCCGAACACTGAAGCTTTCTTT

size: NA
J: TRBJ1-2
V: TRBV29-1
D: TRBD1
CDR3: CSVTGTGGTYTF
DNA: TGCAGCGTTACCGGGACAGGGGGCACCTACACCTTC

size: NA
J: TRBJ2-1
V: TRBV19
D: NA
CDR3: CASSDIAFNSYNEQFF
DNA: TGTGCCAGTAGTGACATCGCCTTTAACTCCTACAATGAGCAGTTCTTC

size: NA
J: TRBJ1-1
V: TRBV24-1
D: NA
CDR3: CATSDFRGTEAFF
DNA: TGTGCCACCAGTGATTTCAGGGGAACTGAAGCTTTCTTT

size: NA
J: TRBJ2-7
V: TRBV13
D: NA
CDR3: CASSLVAATYEQYF
DNA: TGTGCCAGCAGCTTAGTCGCGGCTACCTACGAGCAGTACTTC

size: NA
J: TRBJ2-4
V: TRBV10-1
D: NA
CDR3: CASSESVGGSFGIQYF
DNA: TGCGCCAGCAGTGAGTCCGTAGGGGGGTCGTTCGGCATTCAGTACTTC

size: NA
J: TRBJ2-5
V: TRBV18
D: NA
CDR3: CASSPDRNNQETQYF
DNA: TGTGCCAGCTCCCCGGACAGAAACAATCAAGAGACCCAGTACTTC

size: NA
J: TRBJ2-3
V: TRBV4-1
D: TRBD1
CDR3: CASSHLIRTGRKADTQYF
DNA: TGCGCCAGCAGCCATCTCATCCGGACAGGGAGAAAAGCAGATACGCAGTATTTT

size: NA
J: TRBJ2-7
V: TRBV3-1/TRBV3-2
D: NA
CDR3: CASSPSVNEQYF
DNA: TGTGCCAGCAGCCCGAGCGTCAACGAGCAGTACTTC

size: NA
J: TRBJ1-2
V: TRBV6-2/TRBV6-3
D: TRBD1
CDR3: CASSDRASGGYTF
DNA: TGTGCCAGCAGTGACAGGGCGTCTGGTGGCTACACCTTC

size: NA
J: TRBJ2-1
V: TRBV3-1/TRBV3-2
D: TRBD1
CDR3: CASSQVGQGQSAYNEQFF
DNA: TGTGCCAGCAGCCAAGTAGGACAGGGGCAATCCGCCTACAATGAGCAGTTCTTC